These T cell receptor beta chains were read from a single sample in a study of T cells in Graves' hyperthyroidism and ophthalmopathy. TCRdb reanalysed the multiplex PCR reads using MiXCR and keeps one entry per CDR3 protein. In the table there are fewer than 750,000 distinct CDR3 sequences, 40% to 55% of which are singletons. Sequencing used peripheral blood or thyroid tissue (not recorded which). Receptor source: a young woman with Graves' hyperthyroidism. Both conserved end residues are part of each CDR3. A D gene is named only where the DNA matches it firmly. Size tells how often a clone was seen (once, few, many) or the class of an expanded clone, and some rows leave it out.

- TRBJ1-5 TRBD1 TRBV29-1 CSVRQGNSNQPQHF TGCAGCGTCCGACAGGGGAATAGCAATCAGCCCCAGCATTTT
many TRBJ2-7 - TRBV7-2 CASSLEDISYEQYF TGTGCCAGCAGCTTAGAGGACATCTCCTACGAGCAGTACTTC
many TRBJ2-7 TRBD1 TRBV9 CASSVQGDNYEQYF TGTGCCAGCAGCGTTCAGGGGGACAACTACGAGCAGTACTTC
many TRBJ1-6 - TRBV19 CASSPSRDNSPLHF TGTGCCAGTAGCCCCTCACGAGATAATTCACCCCTCCACTTT
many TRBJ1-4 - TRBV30 CAWSVSDGEKLFF TGTGCCTGGAGTGTAAGCGACGGTGAAAAACTGTTTTTT
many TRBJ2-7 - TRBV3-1 CASSPGSPYEQYF TGTGCCAGCAGCCCCGGGTCCCCCTACGAGCAGTACTTC
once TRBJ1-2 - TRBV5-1 CASSLSAAFGYTF TGCGCCAGCAGCTTGTCGGCGGCGTTCGGCTACACCTTC
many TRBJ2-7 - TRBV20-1 CSARDPRGISYEQYF TGCAGTGCTAGAGATCCCCGGGGGATCTCCTACGAGCAGTACTTC
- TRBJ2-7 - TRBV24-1 CAGTGGDTEQYF TGTGCCGGAACAGGGGGGGACACCGAGCAGTACTTC
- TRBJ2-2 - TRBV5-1 CASISTNSNTGELFF TGCGCCAGCATTTCGACCAACTCGAACACCGGGGAGCTGTTTTTT
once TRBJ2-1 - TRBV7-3 CASSLPGASYNEQFF TGTGCCAGCAGCCTCCCCGGAGCTAGCTACAATGAGCAGTTCTTC
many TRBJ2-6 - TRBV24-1 CATRGTGANVLTF TGTGCCACCAGAGGGACTGGGGCCAACGTCCTGACTTTC
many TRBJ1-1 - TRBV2 CASSEWPPNTEAFF TGTGCCAGCAGTGAATGGCCCCCGAACACTGAAGCTTTCTTT
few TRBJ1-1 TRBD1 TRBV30 CAWSLTGTTEAFF TGTGCCTGGAGCCTGACAGGGACCACTGAAGCTTTCTTT
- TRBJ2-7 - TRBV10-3 CASSYCPGYEQYF TGTGCCAGCAGTTACTGCCCGGGTTACGAGCAGTACTTC
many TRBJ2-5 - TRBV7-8 CASSLGTRGHLPGTRIETQYF TGTGCCAGCAGCTTAGGAACGAGGGGGCATCTGCCCGGGACTAGGATAGAGACCCAGTACTTC
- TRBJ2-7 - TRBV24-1 CATSTGTYSYEQYF TGTGCCACCAGTACCGGGACCTACTCCTACGAGCAGTACTTC
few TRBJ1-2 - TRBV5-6 CASSLVSGANYGYTF TGTGCCAGCAGCTTGGTTTCCGGAGCTAACTATGGCTACACCTTC
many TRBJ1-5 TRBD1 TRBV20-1 CSARSTNRGGEQPQHF TGCAGTGCTAGATCGACGAACAGGGGAGGTGAACAGCCCCAGCATTTT
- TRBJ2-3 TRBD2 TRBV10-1 CASSGSLIGLAGVSDTQYF TGCGCCAGCAGTGGTTCCCTCATTGGACTAGCGGGAGTTTCAGATACGCAGTATTTT
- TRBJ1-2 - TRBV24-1 CATSDLTDFYGYTF TGTGCCACCAGTGATTTGACAGACTTCTATGGCTACACCTTC
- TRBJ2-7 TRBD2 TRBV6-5 CASRASGGTSYEQYF TGTGCCAGCAGGGCTAGCGGGGGGACCTCCTACGAGCAGTACTTC
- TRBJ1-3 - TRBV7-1 CASSSGLAGNTIYF TGTGCCAGCAGCTCGGGACTAGCGGGAAACACCATATATTTT
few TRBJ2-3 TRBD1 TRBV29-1 CSVEAPGQGGDTQYF TGCAGCGTTGAGGCACCGGGACAGGGCGGAGATACGCAGTATTTT
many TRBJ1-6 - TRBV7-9 CASTRTAGNSPLHF TGTGCCAGCACCAGGACAGCCGGTAATTCACCCCTCCACTTT
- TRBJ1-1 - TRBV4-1 CASSPGGGLLNTEAFF TGCGCCAGCAGCCCCGGTGGGGGGCTCTTGAACACTGAAGCTTTCTTT
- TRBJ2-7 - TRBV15 CATSRDISVSYEQYF TGTGCCACCAGCAGAGATATTAGCGTCTCCTACGAGCAGTACTTC
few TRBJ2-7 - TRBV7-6 CASRKGYEEQYF TGTGCCAGCAGAAAGGGATACGAAGAGCAGTACTTC
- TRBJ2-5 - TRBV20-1 CSARDPGRRETQYF TGCAGTGCTAGAGATCCCGGACGGCGGGAGACCCAGTACTTC
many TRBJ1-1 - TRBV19 CASSGTANTEAFF TGTGCCAGTAGCGGGACGGCTAACACTGAAGCTTTCTTT
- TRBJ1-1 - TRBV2 CASSEAYTGGNTEAFF TGTGCCAGCAGTGAGGCCTACACCGGGGGCAACACTGAAGCTTTCTTT
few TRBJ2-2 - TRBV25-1 CASSDPTILGDAGELCF TGTGCCAGCAGTGACCCCACCATCCTAGGGGATGCCGGGGAGCTGTGTTTT
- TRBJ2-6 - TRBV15 CATSRGQGGNVLTF TGTGCCACCAGCAGAGGACAGGGAGGCAACGTCCTGACTTTC
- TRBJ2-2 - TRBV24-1 CATSESGTGNFGELFF TGTGCCACCAGTGAGTCCGGGACTGGGAACTTCGGGGAGCTGTTTTTT
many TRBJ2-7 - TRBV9 CASSVGAIREYEQYF TGTGCCAGCAGCGTCGGGGCTATCAGGGAGTACGAGCAGTACTTC
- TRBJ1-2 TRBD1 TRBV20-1 CSAQTGGYTF TGCAGTGCTCAGACAGGGGGCTACACCTTC
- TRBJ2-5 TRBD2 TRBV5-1 CASSLGIAGVETQYF TGCGCCAGCAGCTTGGGAATAGCGGGAGTAGAGACCCAGTACTTC